This T cell receptor beta chain is drawn from a study of identical twins. TCRdb itself ran the 5' RACE reads through MiXCR, one entry per CDR3 protein. In the table there are about 690,000 distinct CDR3 sequences, over 5% of which are singletons. Study-wide results and limits: Models underestimated TCR alpha sharing (out-of-frame) in monozygotic twins.

This clonotype was detected ten times or more. What it binds is not known. Looked up from germline, CDR1 is LGHNA and CDR2 is YNFKEQ. This CDR3 region has 13 residues. V gave up 8 bases and J gave up 4 bases; unmatched junction bases: 4. The genes are TRBV4-2 and TRBJ2-1; 8 nucleotides match TRBD1. The sequencing input was naive T cells sorted from blood. This sequence was found in a man aged 18 to 30 in good health. The CDR3 DNA follows: TGTGCCAGCGGAACAGGGGGATACAATGAGCAGTTCTTC. It encodes CASGTGGYNEQFF.